This T cell receptor (beta chain) was identified in a study of blood T cell repertoires in COVID-19. Study information: T cells, B-cell-depleted T cells, or PBMCs provided the cDNA or gDNA that served as material.

While infection was still active, Seattle patients were enrolled and then followed longitudinally. The length of the CDR3 is 15 residues. Looked up from germline, CDR1 is LGHNA and CDR2 is YSLEER. V was shortened by 6 bases and J by 10 bases, with 19 bases between the two germline ends. Per the original data handling: From reference gene primer amplification, estimates of nucleated cell counts were derived. The data were produced by immunoSEQ multiplex PCR, yet TCRdb's version contains in-frame clones alone and is incomplete. Clone size and the V and J calls come from that table; the DNA yielded D and trimming. The sample holds more than 300,000 clones, 75% to 90% seen once.

Sequenced: peripheral blood. The chain recombines TRBV4-3 with TRBJ1-6; D gene uncertain. This clonotype originated in a woman in her fifties or sixties with COVID-19, enrolled during active disease. In DNA, the CDR3 is TGCGCCAGCAGTTGGAATCTTGGAGGAGACTCACCCCTCCACTTT. Its protein product is CASSWNLGGDSPLHF.